These 5 T cell receptor beta chains were all obtained from the same sample, sequenced in a study of blood T cell repertoires in COVID-19. This table comes from immunoSEQ multiplex PCR, and its TCRdb copy is limited to in-frame clones, with some not included. The sample has about 18,000 clones, about 88% seen once. The sequenced sample was peripheral blood. These receptor sequences come from a man aged 35-49 years with active COVID-19.

The chain recombines TRBV9 with TRBJ2-5; TRBD2 agrees at 8 bases. This CDR3 contains 15 residues. Per germline, CDR1 SGDLS and CDR2 YYNGEE. The trim removed 0 bases at V and 2 bases at J, leaving 3 bases unmatched. The CDR3 DNA follows: TGTGCCAGCAGCGTAGACGGGAGGGATCAAGAGACCCAGTACTTC. Translation gives CASSVDGRDQETQYF.

V and J are TRBV6-2 or TRBV6-3 and TRBJ2-7, with 10 positions matching TRBD2. CDR3 length equals 15 residues. CDR1 MNHEY and CDR2 SVGEGT come from the germline V gene. The junction had 9 bases not matched to a gene; V was cut back by 6 bases and J by 4 bases. This CDR3 reads CASSDTGLAKYEQYF. For the CDR3, the DNA is TGTGCCAGCAGCGACACGGGACTAGCGAAATACGAGCAGTACTTC.

The genes are TRBV5-1 and TRBJ2-6, with 9 bases lining up with TRBD1. Germline V gene data show CDR1 as SGHRS and CDR2 as YFSETQ. The CDR3 sequence is 17 residues long. Germline trimming cut 4 bases from V and 1 base from J; bases unmatched to any gene: 6. CDR3 region: CASSPGQGTSGANVLTF. DNA of the CDR3: TGCGCCAGCAGCCCCGGACAGGGGACTTCTGGGGCCAACGTCCTGACTTTC. Looking up the rest from reference TRBV5-1 and TRBJ2-6 gives the full variable domain: KAGVTQTPRYLIKTRGQQVTLSCSPISGHRSVSWYQQTPGQGLQFLFEYFSETQRNKGNFPGRFSGRQFSNSRSEMNVSTLELGDSALYLCASSPGQGTSGANVLTFGAGSRLTVL.

The chain carries TRBV5-1 and TRBJ1-1; no clear D. CDR1 is SGHRS, CDR2 YFSETQ, per germline. The CDR3 covers 16 residues. The germline V and J ends were trimmed by 0 bases and 0 bases, with 12 bases remaining between them. The CDR3 sequence: CASSLVGGSLNTEAFF. The CDR3 coding sequence is TGCGCCAGCAGCTTGGTTGGCGGGAGCTTGAACACTGAAGCTTTCTTT.

In this sample, this clone turned up once. This rearrangement joins TRBV10-3 to TRBJ2-1, with 7 bases that match TRBD2. This CDR3 contains 16 residues. The ends lost 3 bases at V and 5 bases at J; junction bases unmatched: 10. Germline CDR1 ENHRY, CDR2 SYGVKD. CDR3 region: CAISDPSGTPNNEQFF. CDR3 in DNA: TGTGCCATCAGTGACCCGAGCGGGACTCCGAACAATGAGCAGTTCTTC.